This T cell receptor beta chain was observed in a study of blood T cell repertoires in COVID-19. Per the germline V gene, CDR1 is MDHEN and CDR2 is SYDVKM. The CDR3 extends over 16 amino acids. The V segment lost 4 bases and the J segment 7 bases; nucleotides outside the gene matches: 11. Repertoires were generated with immunoSEQ multiplex PCR, while TCRdb's copy carries only in-frame clones and drops some. The sample shows around 330,000 clones, approximately 89% of them seen only once. The source material was PBMCs or T cells enriched from blood (not recorded which). The TCR was taken from a woman between 40 and 50 years old who had recovered from COVID-19. The rearrangement joins TRBV28 to TRBJ1-4; TRBD1 agrees at 8 bases. This chain's CDR3 is CASSSRQGKGGEKLFF. The DNA for the CDR3 is TGTGCCAGCAGTTCGAGACAGGGGAAAGGTGGTGAAAAACTGTTTTTT.